The clone carrying this TCR beta chain is a singleton in its sample. This sample was taken from a study of blood T cell repertoires in COVID-19. Turning to the study itself: Specimens from acute and convalescent COVID-19 originated in the United States, Italy and Spain. Sample material is recorded as cDNA or gDNA derived from T cells, B-cell-depleted T cells, or PBMCs.

Participant age was about 18 to 100 years, and participants resided in roughly 25 US areas. As originally analysed: Reference gene primer amplification gave nucleated cell count estimates. The data were produced by immunoSEQ multiplex PCR, yet TCRdb's version contains in-frame clones alone and is incomplete. V and J calls and clone size follow that table, whereas D and trimming were derived from the DNA. The sample records a few hundred thousand clones, roughly 85% being singletons. Sequencing was performed on PBMCs or T cells enriched from blood (not recorded which). This clonotype originated in a man younger than 40 who had recovered from COVID-19.

Here the CDR3 DNA reads TGTGCCAGCAGTTTGGCGGGTACAGATACGCAGTATTTT. This sequence encodes CASSLAGTDTQYF. V usage is TRBV12-3 or TRBV12-4 and J usage is TRBJ2-3, with a tentative D call TRBD2 (5 bases). V was shortened by 3 bases and J by 3 bases, with 7 bases between the two germline ends. CDR3 length equals 13 residues.